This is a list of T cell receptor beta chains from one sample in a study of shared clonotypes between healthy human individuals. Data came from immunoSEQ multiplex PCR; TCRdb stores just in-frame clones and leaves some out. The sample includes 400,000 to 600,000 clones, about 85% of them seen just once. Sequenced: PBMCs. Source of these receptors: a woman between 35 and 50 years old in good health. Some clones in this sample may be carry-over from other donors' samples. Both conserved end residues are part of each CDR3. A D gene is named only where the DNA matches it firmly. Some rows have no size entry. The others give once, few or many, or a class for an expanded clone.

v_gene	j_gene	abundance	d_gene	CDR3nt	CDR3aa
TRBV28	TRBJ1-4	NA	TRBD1	TGTGCCAGCAGTCAAGCAGACAGGGACCAAGGAAAACTGTTTTTT	CASSQADRDQGKLFF
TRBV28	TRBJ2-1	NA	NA	TGTGCCAGCAGTTTGCGAGGATCGGTCTCCTACAATGAGCAGTTCTTC	CASSLRGSVSYNEQFF
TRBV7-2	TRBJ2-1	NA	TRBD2	TGTGCCAGCAGCACCGGGACTAGCGTTTTCAATGAGCAGTTCTTC	CASSTGTSVFNEQFF
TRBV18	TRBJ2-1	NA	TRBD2	TGTGCCAGCTCACCATTGGGACTAGTACCTAATGAGCAGTTCTTC	CASSPLGLVPNEQFF
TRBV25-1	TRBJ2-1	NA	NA	TGTGCCAGCAGTGAATTTGGAGGGTCGGCGGGTAACTACAATGAGCAGTTCTTC	CASSEFGGSAGNYNEQFF
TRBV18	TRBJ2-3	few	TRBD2	TGTGCCAGCTCACGAAGGACTAGCGGGAGAACAGATACGCAGTATTTT	CASSRRTSGRTDTQYF
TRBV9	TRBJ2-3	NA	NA	TGTGCCAGCAGCGTAGGAGGTAGCACAGATACGCAGTATTTT	CASSVGGSTDTQYF
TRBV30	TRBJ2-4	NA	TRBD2	TGTGCCTGGAATCTGGCGGGGGGCATTCAGTACTTC	CAWNLAGGIQYF
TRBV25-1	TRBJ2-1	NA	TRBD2	TGTGCCAGCAATGAACCGGCTAGAGCGGGAGGGTACAATGAGCAGTTCTTC	CASNEPARAGGYNEQFF
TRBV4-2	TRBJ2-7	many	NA	TGTGCCAGCAGCCCATTACTTATACAGAACTCCTACGAGCAGTACTTC	CASSPLLIQNSYEQYF
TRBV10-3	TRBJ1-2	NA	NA	TGTGCCATCAGTGGCCAGGGGACCCTAAACTATGGCTACACCTTC	CAISGQGTLNYGYTF
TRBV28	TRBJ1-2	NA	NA	TGTGCCAGCAGCCTAGGGTTGGCCGGCTACACCTTC	CASSLGLAGYTF
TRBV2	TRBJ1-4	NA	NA	TGTGCCAGCAGCGAATTTGGGGGGCTGGGTGAAAAACTGTTTTTT	CASSEFGGLGEKLFF
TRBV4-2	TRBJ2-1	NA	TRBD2	TGTGCCAGCAGCCAAGGATGGGAAATAGCGGGAGGGCCACACAATGAGCAGTTCTTC	CASSQGWEIAGGPHNEQFF
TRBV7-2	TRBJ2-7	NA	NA	TGTGCCAGCAGCTTAGGCGCGGCAGTATTTCCGTCCGAGCAGTACTTC	CASSLGAAVFPSEQYF